This TCR beta chain was retrieved from a study of technical replicates of blood from several donors. CDR1 is LNHNV and CDR2 is YYDKDF in the germline V gene (reference sequence). Trimming took 4 bases from V and 2 from J; bases not matched to a gene: 2. This CDR3 comprises 14 residues. The table came from immunoSEQ multiplex PCR; TCRdb's copy has only in-frame clones and leaves some out. The sample consists of about 97,000 clones, approximately 95% of them appearing once. This clone came up once. The gene calls are TRBV15 and TRBJ2-1, with 7 bases identical to TRBD2. The sequence came from a human donor in good health. The sequenced sample was T cells isolated from PBMCs. The CDR3 DNA is TGTGCCACCAGCAAGGCGGGAGCCTACAATGAGCAGTTCTTC. It is translated as CATSKAGAYNEQFF.